Listed below are T cell receptor beta chains from one sample, sequenced in a study of molecular identifiers for immune sequencing clone quantification. TCRdb re-derived calls from the PCR reads in MiXCR, one entry per CDR3 protein. The data contain roughly 100,000 distinct CDR3 sequences, under 40% of them singletons. Sample: naive CD8+ T cells from blood, with Jurkat cell RNA spiked in. All receptors derive from a human donor in good health. Some libraries in this study had Jurkat cell RNA spiked in. CDR3s include the opening cysteine and the closing phenylalanine or tryptophan. Each record gives: J gene, V gene, clone size, D gene, CDR3 DNA, CDR3 protein. D genes are given only for firm matches. Clone size is not always given. Where it is, it says once, few, many or a class for expanded clones.

TRBJ2-1 | TRBV11-2 | . | TRBD2 | TGTGCCAGCAGCTCCCGGACTAGCGGGAGTTCCAACAATGAGCAGTTCTTC | CASSSRTSGSSNNEQFF
TRBJ2-3 | TRBV28 | many | . | TGTGCCAGCAGTGGCCCCTCGGGAGAATTTAGGACAGATACGCAGTATTTT | CASSGPSGEFRTDTQYF
TRBJ2-1 | TRBV27 | . | . | TGTGCCAGCACCAACCGGGCGTACGATGAGCAGTTCTTC | CASTNRAYDEQFF
TRBJ2-1 | TRBV3-1 | . | TRBD2 | TGTGCCAGCAGCCAGATCGGTTGGACTAGCGGAGGGGAGCAGTTCTTC | CASSQIGWTSGGEQFF
TRBJ2-7 | TRBV7-9 | . | TRBD1 | TGTGCCAGCAGCCATCCCCAGGGGGCCTCCTACGAGCAGTACTTC | CASSHPQGASYEQYF
TRBJ2-3 | TRBV7-7 | . | . | TGTGCTAGCAGCTTAGCCTTCGGGCGCCCAGATACGCAGTATTTT | CASSLAFGRPDTQYF
TRBJ1-3 | TRBV4-1 | . | . | TGCGCCAGCAGCTACGGAGGACAGTCTGGAAACACCTTATATTTT | CASSYGGQSGNTLYF
TRBJ1-4 | TRBV29-1 | many | TRBD1 | TGCAGCGTTGCCCCCGGGACAGGTATTAATGAAAAACTGTTTTTT | CSVAPGTGINEKLFF
TRBJ2-7 | TRBV12-3/TRBV12-4 | few | . | TGTGCCTCCGGGACCGGTGTCCTCTACGAGCAGTACTTC | CASGTGVLYEQYF
TRBJ2-3 | TRBV7-9 | few | . | TGTGCCAGCAGCTTCCTCGGGCACACGGAGATCCCAGATACGCAGTATTTT | CASSFLGHTEIPDTQYF
TRBJ2-7 | TRBV29-1 | few | . | TGCAGCGTCCTGCAGGACAGCTCCTACGAGCAGTACTTC | CSVLQDSSYEQYF
TRBJ1-1 | TRBV7-8 | . | . | TGTGCCAGCAGCTTAGCGCGAGTAAACACTGAAGCTTTCTTT | CASSLARVNTEAFF
TRBJ2-1 | TRBV7-6 | . | TRBD2 | TGTGCCAGCAGCTTCCTGACATTAGCGGGAGGCGGGATTGAGCAGTTCTTC | CASSFLTLAGGGIEQFF
TRBJ2-1 | TRBV7-6 | . | . | TGTGCCAGCAGCCCCCCACTAGGAATAATCGAGCAGTTCTTC | CASSPPLGIIEQFF
TRBJ2-7 | TRBV9 | few | . | TGTGCCAGCAGCTGGTTTCGGGACCCGAGGGTATACGAGCAGTACTTC | CASSWFRDPRVYEQYF
TRBJ1-1 | TRBV7-9 | . | . | TGTGCCAGCAGACCCTCTGCCCGAGGGCACACTGAAGCTTTCTTT | CASRPSARGHTEAFF
TRBJ1-5 | TRBV29-1 | . | TRBD1 | TGCAGCGTTCCTCCAACAGGGGATACGCAGCATTTT | CSVPPTGDTQHF
TRBJ2-7 | TRBV4-3 | . | . | TGCGCCAGCAGCCCCTCGTGGGGCTACGAGCAGTACTTC | CASSPSWGYEQYF
TRBJ2-3 | TRBV24-1 | . | . | TGTGCCACCAGTGACCAAGGTGGATTCACAGATACGCAGTATTTT | CATSDQGGFTDTQYF
TRBJ2-7 | TRBV28 | . | . | TGTGCCAGCAGCACCCACTTGGAGAGGTCGGCCTACGAGCAGTACTTC | CASSTHLERSAYEQYF
TRBJ1-3 | TRBV6-1 | . | . | TGTGCCAGCGGTGAGAGGGCTGGAAATACGCTCTATTTT | CASGERAGNTLYF
TRBJ1-2 | TRBV28 | . | TRBD1 | TGTGCCAGCAAGGAGCAGGGGGTCTATGGCTACACCTTC | CASKEQGVYGYTF
TRBJ2-7 | TRBV7-2 | few | . | TGTGCCAGCAGCTTAGCGCGGGCAGCCTACGAGCAGTACTTC | CASSLARAAYEQYF
TRBJ2-4 | TRBV7-6 | many | . | TGTGCCAGCATCCTGGACAGTAAAAACATTCAGTACTTC | CASILDSKNIQYF
TRBJ2-1 | TRBV5-6 | many | TRBD2 | TGTGCCAGCAGCTTGGTCCCTAGCGGGAATAATGAGCAGTTCTTC | CASSLVPSGNNEQFF
TRBJ2-7 | TRBV11-1 | . | TRBD1 | TGTGCCAGCAGCCAACAGGAGACAGGGTCCTACGAGCAGTACTTC | CASSQQETGSYEQYF
TRBJ1-1 | TRBV10-1 | . | . | TGCGCCAGCAGTGAGAATTTGGGGTACACTGAAGCTTCCTTT | CASSENLGYTEASF
TRBJ2-1 | TRBV13 | . | . | TGTGCCAGCAGCGCTGGGACTGCCAATGAGCAGTTCTTC | CASSAGTANEQFF
TRBJ1-1 | TRBV10-3 | few | . | TGTGCCATCAGTGAGTCGCAGACTGAAGCTTTCTTT | CAISESQTEAFF
TRBJ1-5 | TRBV11-2 | . | TRBD1 | TGTGCCAGCAGCTTAGATCGGGGACAGGGTAATCAGCCCCAGCATTTT | CASSLDRGQGNQPQHF
TRBJ2-7 | TRBV28 | many | . | TGTGCCAGCTCTCCCGGGCGCTCCCTCTCCTACGAGCAGTACTTC | CASSPGRSLSYEQYF
TRBJ2-3 | TRBV6-2/TRBV6-3 | . | TRBD2 | TGTGCCAGCAGTTACACGACTAGCCCGACAGATACGCAGTATTTT | CASSYTTSPTDTQYF
TRBJ1-1 | TRBV19 | . | TRBD1 | TGTGCCAGTAGGGTAACAGGGGCAACTGAAGCTTTCTTT | CASRVTGATEAFF
TRBJ2-7 | TRBV6-1 | . | TRBD2 | TGTGCCAGCAGAGAGACTAGCGGGAGTTACGAGCAGTACTTC | CASRETSGSYEQYF
TRBJ2-1 | TRBV7-2 | . | TRBD1 | TGTGCCTGCAGCCTCGGGACAGGGGGCTACAATGAGCAGTTCTTC | CACSLGTGGYNEQFF
TRBJ2-2 | TRBV6-2/TRBV6-3 | many | TRBD2 | TGTGCCAGCAGTTACTCGGCGGGAGTCGTTACCGGGGAGCTGTTTTTT | CASSYSAGVVTGELFF
TRBJ2-5 | TRBV4-3 | few | . | TGCGCCAGCAGCCAAGTCCGGGGTGGAGGAGAGACCCAGTACTTC | CASSQVRGGGETQYF
TRBJ2-1 | TRBV12-3/TRBV12-4 | many | . | TGTGCCAGCAGTCTCCCCCTCGGCAGGGGAATGGTTGAGCAGTTCTTC | CASSLPLGRGMVEQFF
TRBJ2-3 | TRBV6-2/TRBV6-3 | . | . | TGTGCCAGCAGTTTGGCCCCAGATACGCAGAATTTT | CASSLAPDTQNF
TRBJ1-2 | TRBV9 | few | . | TGTGCCAGCAGCGTAGCCGGGACACACGATGGCTACACCTTC | CASSVAGTHDGYTF
TRBJ2-1 | TRBV12-5 | . | . | TGTGCTAGTGGTTTGGCCGCGGAGGGGAGGAATGAGCAGTTCTTC | CASGLAAEGRNEQFF
TRBJ2-7 | TRBV7-8 | once | TRBD1 | TGTGCCAGCAACGGAGGGGGACAGGGATTCTACGAGCAGTACTTC | CASNGGGQGFYEQYF
TRBJ2-2 | TRBV7-9 | . | TRBD2 | TGTGCCAGCAGCCAAACGCTGAAGTCTAGCGGGAATACCGGGGAGCTGTTTTTT | CASSQTLKSSGNTGELFF
TRBJ2-7 | TRBV28 | many | TRBD2 | TGTGCCAGCACCCCCCTGCCGGGACTAGCGGGTATGCTGTACTTC | CASTPLPGLAGMLYF
TRBJ2-5 | TRBV7-7 | few | . | TGTGCCACGGGGGATCAAGAGACCCAGTACTTC | CATGDQETQYF
TRBJ1-5 | TRBV28 | many | . | TGTGCCAGCAGTTCCCCGGGACAATATAGCAATCAGCCCCAGCATTTT | CASSSPGQYSNQPQHF
TRBJ2-3 | TRBV6-6 | few | . | TGTGCCAGCAGTCCGGCCAGGGCAGATACGCGGTATTTT | CASSPARADTRYF
TRBJ2-1 | TRBV6-2/TRBV6-3 | few | . | TGTGCCAGCAACGTCCAGGAGTTCGGGAATGAGCAGTTCTTC | CASNVQEFGNEQFF
TRBJ1-5 | TRBV19 | . | . | TGTGCCAGTAGTATATCTAGGAGCGGGGCACTTCCTCTGCCCCAGCATTTT | CASSISRSGALPLPQHF
TRBJ2-7 | TRBV6-1 | . | . | TGTGCCAGCAGTGTAACTACGGTCAGCTCCTACGAGCAGTACTTC | CASSVTTVSSYEQYF
TRBJ1-5 | TRBV19 | few | . | TGTGCCAGTAGTTCAAGGGTGTATAGCAATCAGCCCCAGCATTTT | CASSSRVYSNQPQHF
TRBJ2-3 | TRBV6-6 | many | . | TGTGCCAGCAGTTACCGTAGCACAGATACGCAGTATTTT | CASSYRSTDTQYF